The 26 T cell receptor beta chains in this list originate from one sample, sequenced in a study of cytomegalovirus exposure and HLA in healthy donors. PCR primers comprised 60 Vbeta and 13 Jbeta primers. Method: immunoSEQ multiplex PCR; TCRdb's copy keeps in-frame clones and lacks some. The data hold 140,000 to 150,000 clones, with about two thirds observed a single time. The specimen was PBMCs. These receptors were taken from a man between 60 and 75 years old in good health and CMV-seronegative.

The V and J genes are TRBV4-2 and TRBJ2-7; D may be TRBD1 (6 bases). The CDR3 sequence is 15 residues long. Germline values: CDR1 LGHNA, CDR2 YNFKEQ. Between the trimmed V and J ends, which lost 0 bases and 7 bases, there was a span of 16 bases. CDR3: CASSQESNRVEEQYF. CDR3 bases: TGTGCCAGCAGCCAAGAAAGTAACAGGGTGGAGGAGCAGTACTTC.

The V and J genes are TRBV5-5 and TRBJ1-1, with 10 positions matching TRBD1. Germline CDR1 and CDR2: SGHKS and YYEKEE (reference sequence). This CDR3 region has 16 residues. The V and J ends lost 1 base and 4 bases, in that order; junction bases with no gene match: 7. As DNA, the CDR3 is TGTGCCAGCAGCTTGAATAGCGGGACAGGGGCCACTGAAGCTTTCTTT. Translation gives CASSLNSGTGATEAFF.

This clone appeared a single time. The J gene is TRBJ2-1, the V gene TRBV6-1, with TRBD1 matching over 11 bases. CDR1 MNHNS and CDR2 SASEGT come from the germline V gene. V lost 7 bases and J lost 9; bases outside the gene matches: 8. The length of the CDR3 is 14 residues. The CDR3 DNA sequence: TGTGCCAGCACCCCAGGGACAGGGGGAGGTGAGCAGTTCTTC. It encodes CASTPGTGGGEQFF.

Only a few counts were recorded for this clone. This chain uses TRBV19 with TRBJ2-1, with D hard to call. CDR3 length: 15 amino acids. Germline CDR1 LNHDA, CDR2 SQIVND (reference sequence). V dropped 5 bases and J dropped 4 bases, with 15 bases sitting between them. The CDR3 here is CASSLEMRLYNEQFF. CDR3 coding DNA: TGTGCCAGTAGTCTTGAGATGCGGCTTTACAATGAGCAGTTCTTC. The full variable domain, completed using reference TRBV19 and TRBJ2-1, is DGGITQSPKYLFRKEGQNVTLSCEQNLNHDAMYWYRQDPGQGLRLIYYSQIVNDFQKGDIAEGYSVSREKKESFPLTVTSAQKNPTAFYLCASSLEMRLYNEQFFGPGTRLTVL.

V and J are TRBV5-4 and TRBJ2-7; a possible D gene is TRBD1 (5 bases). Looked up from germline, CDR1 is SGHNT and CDR2 is YYREEE (reference sequence). V was trimmed by 4 bases and J by 3 bases, leaving 17 bases between them. This CDR3 is built from 15 residues. This chain's CDR3 is CASSARQSYNYEQYF. The CDR3 nucleotides read TGTGCCAGCAGCGCTCGACAGTCGTACAACTACGAGCAGTACTTC.

There are a few counts of this clone. The chain recombines TRBV7-8 with TRBJ1-4; no reliable D call. CDR1 SGHVS and CDR2 FQNEAQ come from the germline V gene. Trimming removed 0 bases at V and 0 bases at J, with 11 bases between. This CDR3 contains 17 residues. The CDR3 coding sequence is TGTGCCAGCAGCTTAGCGGGGAGAGGGCCAACTAATGAAAAACTGTTTTTT. This codes for CASSLAGRGPTNEKLFF.

This chain's CDR3 is CASSLMPPGLAGDDEQYF. The DNA for the CDR3 is TGTGCCAGCAGTTTAATGCCCCCTGGACTAGCGGGAGATGACGAGCAGTACTTC. The J gene is TRBJ2-7, the V gene TRBV28; TRBD2 matches at 13 bases. The CDR3 has 18 amino acids. V lost 2 bases and J lost 5; bases outside the gene matches: 12. CDR1 is MDHEN and CDR2 is SYDVKM in the germline V gene. Based on the CDR3 plus reference TRBV28 and TRBJ2-7, the full variable domain is DVKVTQSSRYLVKRTGEKVFLECVQDMDHENMFWYRQDPGLGLRLIYFSYDVKMKEKGDIPEGYSVSREKKERFSLILESASTNQTSMYLCASSLMPPGLAGDDEQYFGPGTRLTVT.

The chain has TRBV5-5 and TRBJ2-5; perhaps TRBD1 as D (7 bases). The length of the CDR3 is 14 residues. CDR1 SGHKS and CDR2 YYEKEE come from the germline V gene (reference sequence). V was trimmed by 3 bases and J by 5 bases, leaving 14 bases between them. CDR3 amino acids: CASSSLQGRETQYF. CDR3 in DNA: TGTGCCAGCAGCTCCTTACAGGGGAGGGAGACCCAGTACTTC.

This clone has a handful of counts. J is TRBJ1-1 and V is TRBV6-5, with 7 bases lining up with TRBD1. Per germline, CDR1 MNHEY and CDR2 SVGAGI. V shed 0 bases, J shed 4 bases, and the junction held 5 bases outside the gene matches. CDR3 length: 15 amino acids. CDR3 DNA sequence: TGTGCCAGCAGTTACTCGAGACAGGGTCTCACTGAAGCTTTCTTT. Its translation is CASSYSRQGLTEAFF.

This clone was detected only a few times. CDR3 DNA sequence: TGTGCCAGCAGTTACGACAGGGGCGAGCAGTTCTTC. This sequence encodes CASSYDRGEQFF. The rearrangement links TRBV6-5 to TRBJ2-1; TRBD1 agrees at 8 bases. CDR1 and CDR2 (germline): MNHEY, SVGAGI. V lost 2 bases to trimming and J lost 10 bases; unmatched junction nucleotides: 1. The CDR3 extends over 12 amino acids.

This chain connects TRBV19 to TRBJ2-7; 12 nucleotides match TRBD2. CDR1 and CDR2 from the germline V gene are LNHDA and SQIVND (reference sequence). The J segment lost 2 bases and the V segment lost 3 bases, leaving 14 bases of the junction unmatched. The CDR3 loop spans 19 amino acids. CDR3 region: CASSIFGPLTSGRPYEQYF. CDR3 DNA: TGTGCCAGTAGTATTTTCGGACCCTTGACTAGCGGGAGACCCTACGAGCAGTACTTC.

This clone has more than one count but fewer than ten. The gene calls are TRBV6-5 and TRBJ1-1; TRBD1 aligns across 7 bases. Germline CDR1 is MNHEY and CDR2 is SVGAGI. V was clipped by 7 bases and J by 5 bases; unmatched bases: 7. The CDR3 loop spans 13 amino acids. CDR3 in amino acids: CASTKTGSTEAFF. CDR3 DNA: TGTGCCAGCACTAAGACAGGGAGTACTGAAGCTTTCTTT.

With respect to this clone: The same CDR3 arises from other DNA sequences in this sample as well. The chain couples TRBV5-1 to TRBJ1-1; D is perhaps TRBD1 (5 bases). V was cut by 0 bases and J by 2 bases, with 8 bases left in between. This CDR3 region has 14 residues. Germline CDR1 SGHRS, CDR2 YFSETQ. In DNA form, the CDR3 reads TGCGCCAGCAGCTTGGTTCAGGGCAACACTGAAGCTTTCTTT. This codes for CASSLVQGNTEAFF. The entire variable domain, with the rest obtained from reference TRBV5-1 and TRBJ1-1, is as follows: KAGVTQTPRYLIKTRGQQVTLSCSPISGHRSVSWYQQTPGQGLQFLFEYFSETQRNKGNFPGRFSGRQFSNSRSEMNVSTLELGDSALYLCASSLVQGNTEAFFGQGTRLTVV.

V usage is TRBV7-9 and J usage is TRBJ1-5; D remains ambiguous. Germline-derived CDR1 and CDR2 are SEHNR and FQNEAQ (reference sequence). This CDR3 spans 14 amino acids. Trimming pared 2 bases from V and 0 bases from J, leaving 5 bases between. CDR3 sequence: CASSLQNSNQPQHF. The CDR3 coding sequence is TGTGCCAGCAGCTTACAGAATAGCAATCAGCCCCAGCATTTT.

V and J are TRBV9 and TRBJ2-2; D perhaps matches TRBD2 (6 bases). The length of the CDR3 is 13 residues. The V end was cut by 4 bases, the J end by 4 bases, with 8 bases between. Germline lookup yields CDR1 SGDLS and CDR2 YYNGEE. The CDR3 DNA sequence: TGTGCCAGCAGCATGGGAGGCACCGGGGAGCTGTTTTTT. Protein: CASSMGGTGELFF.

The V gene is TRBV7-2, the J gene TRBJ1-5; D gene unclear. The CDR3 sequence is 15 residues long. Trimming left V 0 bases short and J 5 bases short, with 11 bases between. Germline CDR1 and CDR2: SGHTA and FQGNSA. The CDR3: CASSLAPGLYQPQHF. The CDR3 bases are TGTGCCAGCAGCTTAGCACCGGGGTTGTATCAGCCCCAGCATTTT.

The chain couples TRBV5-8 to TRBJ1-2; 9 bases are shared with TRBD1. This CDR3 region has 15 residues. Per the germline V gene, CDR1 is SGHTS and CDR2 is YDEGEE. Trimming at V came to 4 bases and at J to 4 bases, leaving 8 bases not matched to a gene. CDR3 coding DNA: TGTGCCAGCAGCCCGGGACAGGGTATGGGCTATGGCTACACCTTC. This codes for CASSPGQGMGYGYTF.

The V gene is TRBV11-3, the J gene TRBJ2-3; 13 nucleotides match TRBD2. With V trimmed by 4 bases and J by 6 bases, 7 bases remained unmatched. From germline, CDR1 is SGHNT and CDR2 YENEEA. There are 16 residues in the CDR3. DNA for the CDR3: TGTGCCAGCAGCTCCGATGGACTAGCGGGAGAGGATACGCAGTATTTT. Protein product: CASSSDGLAGEDTQYF. Full variable domain (outside the CDR3, taken from reference TRBV11-3 and TRBJ2-3): EAGVVQSPRYKIIEKKQPVAFWCNPISGHNTLYWYLQNLGQGPELLIRYENEEAVDDSQLPKDRFSAERLKGVDSTLKIQPAELGDSAVYLCASSSDGLAGEDTQYFGPGTRLTVL.

This clone has only a few counts. J is TRBJ2-7 and V is TRBV6-5, with 12 bases that match TRBD1. Germline trimming cut 6 bases from V and 4 bases from J; bases unmatched to any gene: 4. Looked up from germline, CDR1 is MNHEY and CDR2 is SVGAGI. CDR3 length: 14 residues. The CDR3 DNA reads as TGTGCCAGCAGCAGGGACAGGGGGCTGTACGAGCAGTACTTC. Translated: CASSRDRGLYEQYF.

This clone was detected once. V usage is TRBV28 and J usage is TRBJ2-3; a weak D match, TRBD2 (5 bases). Per germline, CDR1 MDHEN and CDR2 SYDVKM. Trimming removed 2 bases at V and 6 bases at J, with 15 bases between. CDR3 length: 15 residues. CDR3 coding DNA: TGTGCCAGCAGTTTACTAGCCGCCCAATCGGATACGCAGTATTTT. It encodes CASSLLAAQSDTQYF.

This chain links TRBV5-1 with TRBJ2-5; D ambiguous. Trimming left V 4 bases short and J 5 bases short, with 15 bases between. Looked up from germline, CDR1 is SGHRS and CDR2 is YFSETQ. The CDR3 is made up of 14 amino acids. CDR3 in DNA: TGCGCCAGCAGCCGACTTTCACGTACCGAGACCCAGTACTTC. Translated, it gives CASSRLSRTETQYF.

The chain carries TRBV20-1 and TRBJ2-1, with a possible D match to TRBD1 (5 bases). V lost 5 bases, J lost 6 bases, and 8 bases lay in between. Germline-derived CDR1 and CDR2 are DFQATT and SNEGSKA (reference sequence). CDR3 size: 11 residues. The CDR3 here is CSAPRGNEQFF. CDR3 coding DNA: TGCAGTGCTCCTAGGGGCAATGAGCAGTTCTTC.

This clone was seen only a few times. The chain employs TRBV25-1 and TRBJ2-1; weak D call: TRBD1 (5 bases). CDR1 is MGHDK, CDR2 SYGVNS, per germline. Between the trimmed V and J ends, which lost 4 bases and 0 bases, there was a span of 7 bases. This CDR3 has 14 residues. The CDR3 sequence: CASSGQLSYNEQFF. CDR3 DNA sequence: TGTGCCAGCAGTGGACAGCTCTCCTACAATGAGCAGTTCTTC.

The chain employs TRBV5-1 and TRBJ2-1, with D perhaps matching TRBD2 (5 bases). The CDR3 length is 14 residues. V was shortened by 0 bases and J by 5 bases, with 9 bases between the two germline ends. CDR1 SGHRS and CDR2 YFSETQ come from the germline V gene. The CDR3 reads CASSLATGNNEQFF. The DNA for the CDR3 is TGCGCCAGCAGCTTGGCGACCGGGAACAATGAGCAGTTCTTC.

This clone appeared once. The rearrangement uses TRBV9 and TRBJ2-3, with 8 bases that match TRBD1. CDR3 length: 17 residues. Germline V lookup: CDR1 SGDLS, CDR2 YYNGEE. The V and J ends lost 0 bases and 2 bases, in that order; junction bases with no gene match: 8. CDR3 nucleotide sequence: TGTGCCAGCAGCGTAGATCCCGGGACAGGAACCACAGATACGCAGTATTTT. It specifies CASSVDPGTGTTDTQYF.

The chain recombines TRBV5-1 with TRBJ1-5; D not certain. The CDR3 has 14 residues. Germline CDR1 is SGHRS and CDR2 is YFSETQ. Trimming took 0 bases from V and 6 from J, leaving 10 bases between them. The CDR3 DNA is TGCGCCAGCAGCTTGGAGGAGGGCGGTCAGCCCCAGCATTTT. Its protein is CASSLEEGGQPQHF.